These 26 T cell receptor beta chains originate from one sample sequenced in a study of T cell changes during pregnancy in multiple sclerosis. Here immunoSEQ multiplex PCR was the method, and the copy in TCRdb shows in-frame clones only, minus some. This table has 20,000 to 25,000 clones, approximately 86% appearing once. This specimen consisted of CD4+ T cells from peripheral blood mononuclear cells, obtained in the first trimester of pregnancy. The receptors here all came from a female donor in good health, enrolled as a control in a pregnancy study.

The V and J genes are TRBV11-2 and TRBJ2-7; 7 bases line up with TRBD2. J was trimmed by 7 bases and V by 2 bases; bases with no gene match: 8. This CDR3 spans 14 amino acids. Germline CDR1 SGHAT, CDR2 FQNNGV. CDR3 in DNA: TGTGCCAGCAGCTTAATACCTAGCGGAGATGAGCAGTACTTC. It encodes CASSLIPSGDEQYF.

J is TRBJ1-2 and V is TRBV7-9; tentative D call: TRBD1 (6 bases). V lost 1 base, J lost 4 bases, and 7 bases lay in between. There are 13 residues in the CDR3. Looked up from germline, CDR1 is SEHNR and CDR2 is FQNEAQ (reference sequence). The CDR3 loop is CASSLEDSYGYTF. CDR3 nucleotide sequence: TGTGCCAGCAGCTTAGAGGACAGCTATGGCTACACCTTC. Drawing the rest from reference TRBV7-9 and TRBJ1-2, the complete variable domain is DTGVSQNPRHKITKRGQNVTFRCDPISEHNRLYWYRQTLGQGPEFLTYFQNEAQLEKSRLLSDRFSAERPKGSFSTLEIQRTEQGDSAMYLCASSLEDSYGYTFGSGTRLTVV.

V is TRBV30 and J is TRBJ2-4; D is ambiguous. CDR1 and CDR2 from the germline V gene are GTSNPN and SVGIG (reference sequence). V was pared by 2 bases and J by 16 bases, with 18 bases between. The CDR3 extends over 12 amino acids. CDR3 residues: CAWSLRLPLFYF. DNA for the CDR3: TGTGCCTGGAGTCTGAGGTTACCCCTTTTTTACTTC. The full variable domain, its missing parts supplied by reference TRBV30 and TRBJ2-4, is SQTIHQWPATLVQPVGSPLSLECTVEGTSNPNLYWYRQAAGRGLQLLFYSVGIGQISSEVPQNLSASRPQDRQFILSSKKLLLSDSGFYLCAWSLRLPLFYFGAGTRLSVL.

The chain employs TRBV30 and TRBJ2-1, with 8 bases aligning to TRBD2. Trimming cost V 0 bases and J 4 bases; bases outside gene matches: 8. Germline V gene sequence: CDR1 GTSNPN, CDR2 SVGIG (reference sequence). The CDR3 extends over 16 amino acids. The CDR3 reads CAWSVPNSGGYNEQFF. The CDR3 DNA is TGTGCCTGGAGTGTACCCAACAGCGGGGGTTACAATGAGCAGTTCTTC.

This clone was observed a single time. The V gene is TRBV2, the J gene TRBJ2-5; 7 nucleotides agree with TRBD1. V shed 4 bases and J 2 bases; nucleotides not matched to a gene: 1. This CDR3 is 13 amino acids long. Germline CDR1 and CDR2: SNHLY and FYNNEI. This CDR3 is CASSGDRQETQYF. CDR3 in DNA: TGTGCCAGCAGTGGGGACAGACAAGAGACCCAGTACTTC.

The rearrangement joins TRBV5-4 to TRBJ2-5; TRBD2 is a possible D gene (6 bases). This CDR3 contains 15 residues. Germline V CDR1 and CDR2: SGHNT, YYREEE (reference sequence). Trimming left V 2 bases short and J 4 bases short, with 15 bases between. CDR3 DNA: TGTGCCAGCAGCTTCGGCGGGGAAGCTACAGAGACCCAGTACTTC. Its translation: CASSFGGEATETQYF.

The chain is built from TRBV7-9 and TRBJ1-5; no definite D call. Trimming shortened V by 1 base and J by 6 bases, and 10 bases separated the two germline ends. CDR1 is SEHNR and CDR2 is FQNEAQ in the germline V gene (reference sequence). The CDR3 loop spans 14 amino acids. Written as DNA, the CDR3 is TGTGCCAGCAGCTTAGAGAGTCACCTTCAGCCCCAGCATTTT. Translating gives CASSLESHLQPQHF.

This clone was seen only a few times. This sequence joins TRBV7-3 and TRBJ1-6; 8 nucleotides match TRBD1. The CDR3 consists of 14 residues. CDR1 and CDR2 from the germline V gene are SGHTA and FQGTGA. The trim removed 4 bases at V and 10 bases at J, leaving 6 bases unmatched. CDR3 in DNA: TGTGCCAGCAGCTCGACAGGGGTAGCATCACCCCTCCACTTT. Translation gives CASSSTGVASPLHF.

This sequence joins TRBV7-8 and TRBJ1-1; 10 nucleotides match TRBD1. The J segment lost 11 bases and the V segment lost 5 bases, leaving 5 bases of the junction unmatched. In germline, CDR1 is SGHVS, CDR2 FQNEAQ. This CDR3 has 12 residues. The CDR3 is CASSRRTGGAFF. The CDR3 coding sequence is TGTGCCAGCAGCAGACGGACAGGGGGGGCTTTCTTT.

The V gene is TRBV28, the J gene TRBJ1-2; 9 nucleotides align to TRBD1. V lost 3 bases, J lost 8 bases, and 7 bases stayed unmatched. The germline gives CDR1 MDHEN, CDR2 SYDVKM. The length of the CDR3 is 14 residues. In DNA form, the CDR3 reads TGTGCCAGCAGTTTGGGGGACAGGGCGGGAGGCTACACCTTC. It encodes CASSLGDRAGGYTF.

This clone was recorded once. The chain couples TRBV5-6 to TRBJ2-2, with a weak D call TRBD1 (6 bases). The CDR3 has 15 amino acids. Looked up from germline, CDR1 is SGHDT and CDR2 is YYEEEE. V lost 4 bases to trimming and J lost 6 bases, with 16 bases between them. The DNA of the CDR3 is TGTGCCAGCAGCCAACCGACAGGTGCTGCCGGGGAGCTGTTTTTT. Translation gives CASSQPTGAAGELFF.

This clone was found a few times. This chain connects TRBV2 to TRBJ1-2, with 7 bases aligning to TRBD1. The CDR3 runs 13 residues. Germline V gives CDR1 SNHLY, CDR2 FYNNEI. Unmatched junction bases numbered 6, after V lost 7 bases and J lost 4 bases. Here the CDR3 reads CASTPQGVYGYTF. Here the CDR3 DNA reads TGTGCCAGCACCCCTCAGGGGGTCTATGGCTACACCTTC.

This clone was detected only a few times. V is TRBV7-9 and J is TRBJ2-2; no reliable D call. CDR3 length equals 12 residues. V was shortened by 4 bases and J by 7 bases, with 7 bases between the two germline ends. CDR1 is SEHNR, CDR2 FQNEAQ, per germline (reference sequence). The CDR3 protein is CASSSAHGELFF. The CDR3 nucleotides are TGTGCCAGCAGCTCAGCACACGGGGAGCTGTTTTTT.

The chain uses TRBV6-6 and TRBJ2-2, with 10 bases aligning to TRBD1. Germline V gene data show CDR1 as MNHNY and CDR2 as SVGAGI (reference sequence). Trimming at V came to 0 bases and at J to 5 bases, leaving 3 bases not matched to a gene. The CDR3 contains 16 residues. The CDR3 sequence is CASSYSDRGPTGELFF. The DNA for the CDR3 is TGTGCCAGCAGTTACTCCGACAGGGGGCCGACCGGGGAGCTGTTTTTT.

The CDR3 reads CASSLVEGETQYF. For the CDR3, the DNA is TGTGCCAGCAGCTTAGTAGAGGGAGAGACCCAGTACTTC. The chain is built from TRBV11-3 and TRBJ2-5; TRBD2 is a possible D gene (5 bases). CDR3 length equals 13 residues. The germline V gene encodes CDR1 SGHNT and CDR2 YENEEA. Trimming pared 1 base from V and 4 bases from J, leaving 7 bases between.

The chain uses TRBV27 and TRBJ2-7; 7 positions agree with TRBD1. The ends lost 4 bases at V and 2 bases at J; junction bases unmatched: 5. The CDR3 is made up of 14 amino acids. Germline lookup yields CDR1 MNHEY and CDR2 SMNVEV (reference sequence). CDR3 protein: CASSSGQTTYEQYF. As DNA, the CDR3 is TGTGCCAGCAGTTCGGGACAGACCACCTACGAGCAGTACTTC.

The chain links TRBV19 to TRBJ2-5, with a tentative D call TRBD2 (7 bases). This CDR3 has 13 amino acids. Looked up from germline, CDR1 is LNHDA and CDR2 is SQIVND (reference sequence). V lost 9 bases and J lost 5, with 16 bases in between. CDR3 in DNA: TGTGCCAGCTGGGGGGGCCTCGGTGAGACCCAGTACTTC. Its protein is CASWGGLGETQYF.

This clone came up a few times. The V and J genes are TRBV12-5 and TRBJ1-2, with 8 bases fitting TRBD1. Germline-derived CDR1 and CDR2 are LGHNT and FRNRAP. This CDR3 is 14 amino acids long. The ends lost 4 bases at V and 0 bases at J; junction bases unmatched: 1. This chain's CDR3 is CASGWDRTNYGYTF. The CDR3 nucleotides are TGTGCTAGTGGTTGGGACAGGACTAACTATGGCTACACCTTC.

This rearrangement joins TRBV7-7 to TRBJ2-2; TRBD1 matches at 8 bases. There are 16 residues in the CDR3. The J segment lost 0 bases and the V segment lost 1 base, leaving 1 base of the junction unmatched. Looked up from germline, CDR1 is SSHAT and CDR2 is FNYEAQ (reference sequence). The CDR3 DNA sequence: TGTGCCAGCAGCTTAGAGGACAGGGCGAACACCGGGGAGCTGTTTTTT. Its translation is CASSLEDRANTGELFF.

This chain connects TRBV19 to TRBJ1-4, with D maybe TRBD1 (6 bases). V was clipped by 5 bases and J by 3 bases, with 13 bases between them. The CDR3 spans 15 residues. Looked up from germline, CDR1 is LNHDA and CDR2 is SQIVND (reference sequence). The CDR3 coding sequence is TGTGCCAGTAGTCCCCAGACAGGTCCTAATGAAAAACTGTTTTTT. Translated: CASSPQTGPNEKLFF.

V and J are TRBV7-2 and TRBJ2-2; the D gene is possibly TRBD2 (5 bases). This CDR3 comprises 14 residues. Germline CDR1 and CDR2: SGHTA and FQGNSA. The V gene lost 3 bases and the J gene lost 3 bases, with 8 bases spanning the gap. Here the CDR3 DNA reads TGTGCCAGCAGCTTTGACTATCACACCGGGGAGCTGTTTTTT. Its translation is CASSFDYHTGELFF.

The chain uses TRBV4-3 and TRBJ1-2, with TRBD1 identical over 9 bases. There are 15 residues in the CDR3. V lost 4 bases to trimming and J lost 8 bases; unmatched junction nucleotides: 11. CDR1 LGHNA and CDR2 YSLEER come from the germline V gene. CDR3 amino acids: CASSPELRTGEGYTF. CDR3 coding DNA: TGCGCCAGCAGCCCAGAGCTTAGGACAGGGGAAGGCTACACCTTC.

The rearrangement links TRBV11-2 to TRBJ2-7, with 8 bases aligning to TRBD2. The CDR3 is made up of 14 amino acids. Unmatched junction bases numbered 8, after V lost 5 bases and J lost 5 bases. From germline, CDR1 is SGHAT and CDR2 FQNNGV. The CDR3 bases are TGTGCCAGCAGCCCCCCGGGACTAGAGCACGAGCAGTACTTC. This sequence encodes CASSPPGLEHEQYF.

The V gene is TRBV7-9, the J gene TRBJ2-7, with 8 positions matching TRBD2. With 1 base clipped from V and 6 bases from J, the junction kept 14 bases outside the gene matches. Germline-derived CDR1 and CDR2 are SEHNR and FQNEAQ (reference sequence). The CDR3 runs 17 residues. The CDR3 coding sequence is TGTGCCAGCAGCTTAGGAGTGGCGGGACTCCGGGGGGGCGAGCAGTACTTC. It encodes CASSLGVAGLRGGEQYF.

The sample holds a few counts of this clone. The CDR3 DNA reads TGTGCCAGCAGCTTGGAGGTGGCAGTAGCAGGCTACACCTTC. This encodes CASSLEVAVAGYTF. The genes are TRBV5-4 and TRBJ1-2; no reliable D call. Germline V gene sequence: CDR1 SGHNT, CDR2 YYREEE (reference sequence). V was cut by 0 bases and J by 8 bases, with 14 bases left in between. CDR3 size: 14 residues.

The chain couples TRBV7-7 to TRBJ2-3; TRBD2 aligns across 7 bases. The germline V gene encodes CDR1 SSHAT and CDR2 FNYEAQ (reference sequence). J lost 1 base, V lost 1 base, and 11 bases had no gene match. This CDR3 comprises 18 residues. The CDR3 sequence is CASSLGIRSAGGTDTQYF. CDR3 DNA: TGTGCCAGCAGCTTAGGAATTCGATCTGCGGGGGGCACAGATACGCAGTATTTT.